A single sample is the source of the 5 T cell receptor beta chains below, sequenced in a study of response to subunit inactivated influenza vaccine. TCRdb re-called the RT-PCR reads through MiXCR, storing one row per CDR3 protein. Here the sample spans 500,000 to 600,000 distinct CDR3 sequences, about 11% being singletons. Source: PBMCs from blood, taken on the day of vaccination. The receptors were gathered from a man aged 50-60 years who received an inactivated influenza vaccine.

Only a few counts were recorded for this clonotype. The chain couples TRBV7-9 to TRBJ2-1, with 9 bases matching TRBD2. Trimming at V came to 0 bases and at J to 7 bases, leaving 4 bases not matched to a gene. Germline loops: CDR1 SEHNR, CDR2 FQNEAQ (reference sequence). This CDR3 is 15 amino acids long. CDR3 amino acids: CASSLASGRGNEQFF. Here the CDR3 DNA reads TGTGCCAGCAGCTTAGCTAGCGGGAGAGGGAATGAGCAGTTCTTC. The variable domain in full, with the rest retrieved from reference TRBV7-9 and TRBJ2-1, is DTGVSQNPRHKITKRGQNVTFRCDPISEHNRLYWYRQTLGQGPEFLTYFQNEAQLEKSRLLSDRFSAERPKGSFSTLEIQRTEQGDSAMYLCASSLASGRGNEQFFGPGTRLTVL.

This clonotype was seen a few times. The J gene is TRBJ2-7, the V gene TRBV12-3 or TRBV12-4; D is uncertain. The V gene lost 6 bases and the J gene lost 2 bases, with 11 bases spanning the gap. CDR3 length equals 13 residues. The CDR3 sequence is CASSLHSAYEQYF. The CDR3 coding sequence is TGTGCCAGCAGCTTACATAGTGCCTACGAGCAGTACTTC.

This clonotype was seen many times. The rearrangement uses TRBV5-1 and TRBJ1-5; D gene unclear. V was trimmed by 2 bases and J by 5 bases, leaving 14 bases between them. The germline gives CDR1 SGHRS, CDR2 YFSETQ. This CDR3 contains 15 residues. The DNA for the CDR3 is TGCGCCAGCAGCTTAAGTTACGAGCGACATCAGCCCCAGCATTTT. This translates into CASSLSYERHQPQHF.

This clonotype was recorded a few times. The chain joins TRBV7-2 to TRBJ2-7; 9 nucleotides agree with TRBD2. V gave up 1 base and J gave up 4 bases; unmatched junction bases: 8. This CDR3 is built from 16 residues. CDR1 and CDR2 (germline): SGHTA, FQGNSA. The CDR3 protein is CASSLVAGGIGYEQYF. The CDR3 nucleotides read TGTGCCAGCAGCTTAGTCGCGGGGGGGATCGGGTACGAGCAGTACTTC. Full variable domain (rest looked up from reference TRBV7-2 and TRBJ2-7): GAGVSQSPSNKVTEKGKDVELRCDPISGHTALYWYRQSLGQGLEFLIYFQGNSAPDKSGLPSDRFSAERTGGSVSTLTIQRTQQEDSAVYLCASSLVAGGIGYEQYFGPGTRLTVT.

In its sample, this clonotype was seen once. This rearrangement joins TRBV4-1 to TRBJ1-2; 9 bases line up with TRBD1. Germline values: CDR1 MGHRA, CDR2 YSYEKL. There are 14 residues in the CDR3. After removal of 11 bases from V and 4 bases from J, the junction contained 11 bases not matched to a gene. CDR3 nucleotides: TGCGCCTGCTGGAGCCTACAGGGGGCCTATGGCTACACCTTC. This encodes CACWSLQGAYGYTF.